The rows below give T cell receptor beta chains drawn from one sample of a study of blood T cell repertoires in COVID-19. This table comes from immunoSEQ multiplex PCR, and its TCRdb copy is limited to in-frame clones, with some not included. The sample includes 350,000 to 450,000 clones, about nine tenths of them seen just once. The material sequenced was PBMCs or T cells enriched from blood (not recorded which). These receptors were taken from a woman between 40 and 55 years old who had been exposed to COVID-19. CDR3s include the opening cysteine and the closing phenylalanine or tryptophan. A D gene is named only where the DNA matches it firmly. Not all rows give a size; the values are once, few, many and, for expanded clones, a class.

j_call	d_call	v_call	clone_size	cdr3_nt	cdr3_aa
TRBJ2-5	TRBD1	TRBV4-1	.	TGCGCCAGCAGCCAAGGGGTCAGGGGGCGTTACGAGACCCAGTACTTC	CASSQGVRGRYETQYF
TRBJ1-4	TRBD1	TRBV18	.	TGTGCCAGCTCACCGGGACAGGGATCCGAAAAACTGTTTTTT	CASSPGQGSEKLFF
TRBJ2-7	TRBD1	TRBV19	.	TGTGCCAGTAGTACCTCGGGACAGGGTTACTACGAGCAGTACTTC	CASSTSGQGYYEQYF
TRBJ1-1	.	TRBV6-5	.	TGTGCCAGCAAAACTAGGACTGAAGCTTTCTTT	CASKTRTEAFF
TRBJ1-1	.	TRBV5-1	.	TGCGCCAGCAGTCACAGATACAAATCGAAGAACACTGAAGCTTTCTTT	CASSHRYKSKNTEAFF
TRBJ1-6	.	TRBV5-1	few	TGCGCCAGCAGCTTGGAAGGGGGGGCCTATTCACCCCTCCACTTT	CASSLEGGAYSPLHF
TRBJ1-4	.	TRBV2	.	TGTGCCAGCACCCGGGGGGGCGAGGCCCTGTTTTTT	CASTRGGEALFF
TRBJ2-5	.	TRBV20-1	.	TGCAGTGCTAGTCCCGGCGGGGGCCGGTTGGAGACCCAGTACTTC	CSASPGGGRLETQYF
TRBJ2-2	.	TRBV5-4	once	TGTGCCAGCAGCTTGGCCGGGGGGCCCGGGGAGCTGTTTTTT	CASSLAGGPGELFF
TRBJ2-1	TRBD2	TRBV13	once	TGTGCCAGCATCGGGCGGGAGGGCACCTCCTACAATGAGCAGTTCTTC	CASIGREGTSYNEQFF
TRBJ1-1	.	TRBV29-1	.	TGCAGCGTTGTTAAGGCAGGGGCCACTGAAGCTTTCTTT	CSVVKAGATEAFF
TRBJ2-5	.	TRBV30	once	TGTGCCTGGAGTGTAAGGGGAGAGACCCAGTACTTC	CAWSVRGETQYF
TRBJ1-2	TRBD1	TRBV6-5	once	TGTGCCAGCAGTTACCGCAGCCCCACAGGGGGCAGAGGCTACACCTTC	CASSYRSPTGGRGYTF
TRBJ2-2	.	TRBV19	.	TGTGCCACCTCGCCACGGGGGAGGAACACCGGGGAGCTGTTTTTT	CATSPRGRNTGELFF
TRBJ2-3	.	TRBV3-1/TRBV3-2	.	TGTGCCAGCAGCCGGGACATTCGCACAGATACGCAGTATTTT	CASSRDIRTDTQYF
TRBJ2-7	.	TRBV6-1	.	TGTGCCAGCAGTGATGACAGCTCCTACGAGCAGTACTTC	CASSDDSSYEQYF
TRBJ1-3	.	TRBV7-2	.	TGTGCCAGCAGCTTAGTAGGCAGGGCCTCTGGAAACACCATATATTTT	CASSLVGRASGNTIYF
TRBJ1-1	.	TRBV13	.	TGTGCCAGCAGCTTGTCAGGGTGGGGCACTGAAGCTTTCTTT	CASSLSGWGTEAFF
TRBJ2-7	.	TRBV3-1/TRBV3-2	.	TGTGCCAGCAGCCAAGAAGGAGGCTACGAGCAGTACTTC	CASSQEGGYEQYF
TRBJ2-7	TRBD2	TRBV18	.	TGTGCCAGCTCACCGCTAGGCGGGAGCTCCTACGAGCAGTACTTC	CASSPLGGSSYEQYF
TRBJ1-2	.	TRBV5-1	.	TGCGCCAGCAGTCCCTCGGTACCTTCCAATGGCTACACCTTC	CASSPSVPSNGYTF
TRBJ1-6	.	TRBV3-1/TRBV3-2	.	TGTGCCAGCAGCAAAAACGGGAAGGGTTCTAATTCACCCCTCCACTTT	CASSKNGKGSNSPLHF
TRBJ1-1	TRBD1	TRBV7-3	.	TGTGCCAGCAGCCCCTCCTCCACAGGGGGCCTGAACACTGAAGCTTTCTTT	CASSPSSTGGLNTEAFF
TRBJ1-1	.	TRBV15	.	TGTGCCACCAGCAGAGACCGCAGGGGATTGAACACTGAAGCTTTCTTT	CATSRDRRGLNTEAFF
TRBJ1-5	TRBD1	TRBV18	.	TGTGCCAGCTCACCTCGGGGACAGTTCAATCAGCCCCAGCATTTT	CASSPRGQFNQPQHF
TRBJ2-2	TRBD2	TRBV3-1/TRBV3-2	.	TGTGCCAGCAGCCGTGGACTAGCGGGCCTCACCGGGGAGCTGTTTTTT	CASSRGLAGLTGELFF
TRBJ2-1	TRBD1	TRBV5-8	.	TGTGCCAGCAGCTTCGGGACAGGGGCCTACAATGAGCAGTTCTTC	CASSFGTGAYNEQFF
TRBJ1-5	.	TRBV19	.	TGTGCCACCCTTAATATTTTCCAAGGGGAGGAGCAGCCCCAGCATTTT	CATLNIFQGEEQPQHF
TRBJ1-2	.	TRBV7-9	.	TGTGCCAGCAGCACAACAGGGTTCTATGGCTACACCTTC	CASSTTGFYGYTF
TRBJ1-1	TRBD1	TRBV5-4	.	TGTGCCAGCTTGGACAGGGGTTCGAGCACTGAAGCTTTCTTT	CASLDRGSSTEAFF
TRBJ1-3	TRBD1	TRBV19	.	TGTGCCAGTAGTAGAGGACAGGCTGGAAACACCATATATTTT	CASSRGQAGNTIYF
TRBJ1-5	.	TRBV2	.	TGTGCCAGCAGTGCCACTCGGACAGTCTTCGGTGGGGTATCTCAGCCCCAGCATTTT	CASSATRTVFGGVSQPQHF
TRBJ2-1	.	TRBV6-5	.	TGTGCCAGCAGTTACTCGTGGCTAGAGGGTGAGCAGTTCTTC	CASSYSWLEGEQFF
TRBJ1-1	TRBD1	TRBV6-5	.	TGTGCCAGCAGACATCGGACAGGGAGGAACACTGAAGCTTTCTTT	CASRHRTGRNTEAFF
TRBJ1-6	.	TRBV18	.	TGTGCCAGCTCACCGCATGGGACTGGTGAGTCACCCCTCCACTTT	CASSPHGTGESPLHF
TRBJ2-7	TRBD1	TRBV5-1	.	TGCGCCAGTTACCGGGACAGGGTGGCCGACGAGCAGTACTTC	CASYRDRVADEQYF
TRBJ1-4	.	TRBV9	.	TGTGCCAGCAAAAAGCCTTTTAGTTCTCCGTTTTTT	CASKKPFSSPFF
TRBJ1-4	.	TRBV19	.	TGTGCCAGTAGCCTAGGACAGTCTAAGACAACTAATGAAAAACTGTTTTTT	CASSLGQSKTTNEKLFF
TRBJ1-2	.	TRBV5-6	.	TGTGCCAGCAGCTTGGCACAGAGACAGGCTGACTATGGCTACACCTTC	CASSLAQRQADYGYTF
TRBJ1-1	.	TRBV5-1	few	TGCGCCAGCAGCCTCCGGCCTGGAGTTATGAACACTGAAGCTTTCTTT	CASSLRPGVMNTEAFF
TRBJ1-5	.	TRBV2	.	TGTGCCAGCAGTCGCGACAGGACCAATCAGCCCCAGCATTTT	CASSRDRTNQPQHF
TRBJ1-1	.	TRBV7-6	.	TGTGCCAGCAGCTTGGCAGGGCCCACTGAAGCTTTCTTT	CASSLAGPTEAFF
TRBJ1-6	.	TRBV2	.	TGTGCCAGCAGAGACCTCGGGGATTCACCCCTCCACTTT	CASRDLGDSPLHF
TRBJ1-2	TRBD1	TRBV29-1	.	TGCAGCGTTGTTGGACAGGGGGGAGAGAGCTATGGCTACACCTTC	CSVVGQGGESYGYTF
TRBJ2-7	TRBD1	TRBV6-5	once	TGTGCCAGCAGTTCGACAGGGGTGATTGACGAGCAGTACTTC	CASSSTGVIDEQYF
TRBJ2-3	TRBD2	TRBV3-1/TRBV3-2	.	TGTGCCAGCAGCCGACTAGCGGGGGGCGGAGATACGCAGTATTTT	CASSRLAGGGDTQYF
TRBJ1-5	TRBD1	TRBV9	.	TGTGCCAGCAGCCCCGGGACAGGGAACCCTAATCAGCCCCAGCATTTT	CASSPGTGNPNQPQHF
TRBJ2-7	.	TRBV5-4	.	TGTGCCAGCAGCTTAGCGGGCGGGTCCCCCTACGAGCAGTACTTC	CASSLAGGSPYEQYF
TRBJ1-6	.	TRBV3-1/TRBV3-2	.	TGTGCCAGCAGCCAAGGCGCAGGGAGGGCACCCCTCCACTTT	CASSQGAGRAPLHF
TRBJ2-1	.	TRBV24-1	.	TGTGCCACCAGCCCCCCAGACTCCTACAATGAGCAGTTCTTC	CATSPPDSYNEQFF